Reported below is one T cell receptor beta chain. After template switching added a universal primer site, the resulting cDNA carried unique molecular identifiers. TCRdb reprocessed the 5' RACE reads via MiXCR and lists one record per CDR3 protein. This sample has nearly 200,000 distinct CDR3 sequences, with roughly 15% found just once. The data belong to a study of identical twins. This sample also belongs to another study, concerning T cells expressing NK-cell markers. From that second work: Investigators obtained TCR beta repertoires from sorted CD3+CD56+NKG2C+, CD3+CD56+NKG2C- and CD3+CD56-NKG2C+ T cells.

Sequences were obtained from CD8+ T cells sorted from blood. This sequence originates from a woman under 30 in good health.

The CDR3 DNA reads as TGTGCCAGCAGCCAAGGGGCGACATCCTCCTACGAGCAGTACTTC. Encoded protein: CASSQGATSSYEQYF. V and J are TRBV14 and TRBJ2-7, with D hard to call. V dropped 1 base and J dropped 0 bases, with 10 bases sitting between them. The CDR3 spans 15 residues. Germline CDR1 is SGHDN and CDR2 is FVKESK.